This T cell receptor beta chain was found in a study of OX40 agonist ivuxolimab in advanced cancers. Study information: Dose-escalation patients were diagnosed with hepatocellular carcinoma, melanoma, renal cell cancer or head and neck cancer.

Clones were sequenced by immunoSEQ multiplex PCR, and TCRdb holds only the in-frame ones, with some missing. The table has approximately 80,000 clones, roughly 94% seen once. Study-wide results and limits: Certain nonresponding patients likewise had low normalized T-cell clonal expansion. At 0.1 to 3.0 mg/kg and by week 6, CD4+ and CD8+ T cells in the blood had expanded clonally. In the expanded peripheral T cells, antigen specificity was never determined.

A word on this clone: Its antigen is unidentified.

The CDR3 has 14 amino acids. Trimming cost V 5 bases and J 4 bases; bases outside gene matches: 8. The germline CDR1 and CDR2 sequences are SGHDN and FVKESK. The chain employs TRBV14 and TRBJ2-7; 7 bases match TRBD2. The clonotype comes from an adult with an advanced solid tumor such as melanoma, head and neck, liver or kidney cancer. The sequences come from CD4+ or CD8+ T cells sorted from blood, collected in a trial of the OX40 agonist ivuxolimab. The CDR3 sequence is CASSTREGWYEQYF. In DNA form, the CDR3 reads TGTGCCAGCAGCACAAGGGAGGGGTGGTACGAGCAGTACTTC.